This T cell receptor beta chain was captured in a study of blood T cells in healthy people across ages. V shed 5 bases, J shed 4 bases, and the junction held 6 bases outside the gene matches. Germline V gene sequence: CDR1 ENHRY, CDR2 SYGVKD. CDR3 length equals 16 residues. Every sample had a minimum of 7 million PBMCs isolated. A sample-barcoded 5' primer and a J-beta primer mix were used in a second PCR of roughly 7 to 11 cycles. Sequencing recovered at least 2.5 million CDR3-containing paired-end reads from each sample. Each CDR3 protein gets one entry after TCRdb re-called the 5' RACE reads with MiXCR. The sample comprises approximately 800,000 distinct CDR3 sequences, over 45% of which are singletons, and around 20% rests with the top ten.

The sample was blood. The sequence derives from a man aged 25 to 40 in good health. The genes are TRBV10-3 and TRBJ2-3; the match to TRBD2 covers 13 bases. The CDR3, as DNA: TGTGCCATCAGTCGGACTAGCGGGAGTACGGCAGATACGCAGTATTTT. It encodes CAISRTSGSTADTQYF.